This TCR beta chain comes out of a study of Graves' ophthalmopathy and Graves' hyperthyroidism. Findings and limits, study-wide: Among expanded thyroid clonotypes above 0.001 frequency, most also occurred in blood. The 13-signature model separated ophthalmopathy from stable hyperthyroidism at approximately 89% sensitivity and roughly 80% specificity.

Transcripts of RNA were the source for amplifying TCR beta CDR3 regions. After a first-round RT-PCR with HTBI primers, a second-round multiplex PCR was run. In TCRdb, the multiplex PCR reads were re-called with MiXCR into one record per CDR3 protein. The sample contains 300,000 to 350,000 distinct CDR3 sequences, roughly a sixth of which appear only once. V lost 3 bases to trimming and J lost 0 bases, with 14 bases between them. The CDR3 length is 15 residues. Germline V gene lookup returns CDR1 DFQATT and CDR2 SNEGSKA (reference sequence). This clonotype was seen at least ten times. The antigen is undetermined. The evidence that diagnosis relied on was clinical symptoms, serum thyroxine, TRAb, thyroid ultrasound and orbital computed tomography.

Sequencing used peripheral blood. The chain joins TRBV20-1 to TRBJ1-1; D is perhaps TRBD1 (5 bases). This receptor was obtained from an adult man with Graves' ophthalmopathy. The CDR3 bases are TGCAGTGCTAGGCAACCTGGGGGTATGAACACTGAAGCTTTCTTT. Its translation: CSARQPGGMNTEAFF.